The clone carrying this T cell receptor beta chain was seen more than once but under ten times. As yet, its antigen is unknown. From the reads, TCRdb called clonotypes with MiXCR, one entry per CDR3 protein. The sample includes 700,000 to 850,000 distinct CDR3 sequences, around a third seen only once; the top ten take around 12%. The sample originates from a study of T cell repertoires in cytomegalovirus infection. V lost 4 bases, J lost 9 bases, and 7 bases stayed unmatched. The CDR3 is made up of 14 amino acids. Germline V lookup: CDR1 MNHEY, CDR2 SVGEGT. The rearrangement joins TRBV6-2 or TRBV6-3 to TRBJ2-1, with 9 bases matching TRBD1. The source of this sequence is a human donor in good health (CMV status not recorded). Some clones in this sample may be carry-over from other donors' samples. Sequenced material: cultured CD8+ T cells from PBMCs, taken from culture after CMV antigen stimulation. The chain's CDR3 is CASSSPSTGGEQFF. CDR3 DNA sequence: TGTGCCAGCAGTTCCCCATCGACAGGGGGTGAGCAGTTCTTC.